This T cell receptor beta chain originates from a study of blood T cell repertoires in COVID-19. Here immunoSEQ multiplex PCR was the method, and the copy in TCRdb shows in-frame clones only, minus some. The sample consists of under 300,000 clones, 81% of them appearing once. The V end was cut by 2 bases, the J end by 10 bases, with 12 bases between. Germline V CDR1 and CDR2: LGHNT, FRNRAP. CDR3 length equals 13 residues. This TCR came from a woman aged 60-75 years with active or convalescent COVID-19. Source material: peripheral blood. V is TRBV12-5 and J is TRBJ2-1; the D is unclear. CDR3 bases: TGTGCTAGTGGTTTGCCTATCCGATCCGAGCAGTTCTTC. Translating gives CASGLPIRSEQFF.